This TCR beta chain stems from a study of blood T cell repertoires in COVID-19. Study at large: T cells, B-cell-depleted T cells, or PBMCs supplied cDNA or gDNA.

Methods used by the authors: Amplification with reference gene primers provided the estimates of nucleated cell counts. The repertoire was sequenced with immunoSEQ multiplex PCR; TCRdb's copy has only in-frame clones and lacks some. V, J and clone size were drawn from that table, and D and trimming were deduced from the DNA. Of approximately 140,000 clones in the sample, over 75% were seen once. The material sequenced was peripheral blood. The clonotype was recovered from a human donor in a cohort sampled during active COVID-19.

This chain's CDR3 is CAGQGGLDTQYF. The CDR3 nucleotides are TGTGCCGGACAGGGCGGTCTAGATACGCAGTATTTT. The rearrangement joins TRBV28 to TRBJ2-3; 8 bases agree with TRBD1. The CDR3 covers 12 residues. V lost 11 bases and J lost 5; bases outside the gene matches: 6. CDR1 MDHEN and CDR2 SYDVKM come from the germline V gene.